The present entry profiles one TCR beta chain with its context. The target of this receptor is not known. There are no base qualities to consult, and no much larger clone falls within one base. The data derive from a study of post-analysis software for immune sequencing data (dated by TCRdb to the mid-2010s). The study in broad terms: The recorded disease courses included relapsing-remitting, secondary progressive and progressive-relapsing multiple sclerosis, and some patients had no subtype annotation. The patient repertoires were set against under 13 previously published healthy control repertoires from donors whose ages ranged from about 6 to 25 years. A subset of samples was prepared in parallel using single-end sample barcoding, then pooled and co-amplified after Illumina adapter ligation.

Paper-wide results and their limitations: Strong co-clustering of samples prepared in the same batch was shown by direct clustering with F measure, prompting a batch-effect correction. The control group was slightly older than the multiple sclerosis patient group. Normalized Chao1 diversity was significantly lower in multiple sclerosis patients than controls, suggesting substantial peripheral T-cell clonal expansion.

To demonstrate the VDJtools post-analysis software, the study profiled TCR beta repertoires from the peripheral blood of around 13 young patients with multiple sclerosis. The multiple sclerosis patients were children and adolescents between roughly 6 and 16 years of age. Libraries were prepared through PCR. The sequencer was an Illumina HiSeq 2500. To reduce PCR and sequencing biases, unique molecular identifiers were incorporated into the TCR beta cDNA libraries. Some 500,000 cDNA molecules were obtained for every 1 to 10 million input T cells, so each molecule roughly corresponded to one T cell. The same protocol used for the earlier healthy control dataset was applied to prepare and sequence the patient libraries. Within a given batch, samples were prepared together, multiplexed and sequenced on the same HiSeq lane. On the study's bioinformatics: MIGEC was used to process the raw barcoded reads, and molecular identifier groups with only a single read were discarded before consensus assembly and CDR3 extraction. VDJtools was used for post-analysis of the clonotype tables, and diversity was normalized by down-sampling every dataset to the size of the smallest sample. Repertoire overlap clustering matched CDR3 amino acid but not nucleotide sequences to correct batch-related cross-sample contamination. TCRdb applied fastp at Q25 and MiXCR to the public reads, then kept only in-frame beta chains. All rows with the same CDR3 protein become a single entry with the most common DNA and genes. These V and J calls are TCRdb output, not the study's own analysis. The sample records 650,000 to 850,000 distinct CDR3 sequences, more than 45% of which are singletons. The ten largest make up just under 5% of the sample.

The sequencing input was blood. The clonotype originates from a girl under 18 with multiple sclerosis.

The CDR3 region: CASSYGQSGSYNEQFF. The nucleotide sequence is TGTGCCAGCAGTTACGGCCAGTCAGGCTCCTACAATGAGCAGTTCTTC. The receptor chain draws on TRBV6-5 and TRBJ2-1, with no confidently assigned D gene. Reading the germline V gene gives CDR1 MNHEY and CDR2 SVGAGI. Spanning cysteine to phenylalanine, the CDR3 consists of 16 amino acids. Only CDR3 DNA is held: 48 bases, read in frame from base 1. Between the V and J ends, shortened by 2 bases and 0 bases respectively, the junction contains 11 bases.